This T cell receptor beta chain was captured in a study of blood T cell repertoires in COVID-19. About the research overall: The origin of the acute and convalescent COVID-19 samples was the United States, Italy and Spain. Sample material is recorded as cDNA or gDNA derived from T cells, B-cell-depleted T cells, or PBMCs.

Original handling: Cell counts per sample came from amplifying reference gene primers. Sequencing was performed with immunoSEQ multiplex PCR; in TCRdb, only in-frame clones are kept and a portion is missing. V, J and clone size reflect that table, while D and trimming were determined from the DNA. This sample has some 130,000 clones, with 85% to 90% found just once. V gave up 6 bases and J gave up 5 bases; unmatched junction bases: 11. CDR1 is LNHDA, CDR2 SQIVND, per germline (reference sequence). There are 15 residues in the CDR3. The Seattle patients joined while their infection was active and were tracked longitudinally afterward.

This clonotype was obtained from a man between 60 and 70 years old with COVID-19, enrolled during active disease. Sequencing was carried out using peripheral blood. The gene calls are TRBV19 and TRBJ2-5, with 8 bases aligning to TRBD1. CDR3 protein: CASSTRRQGRETQYF. The CDR3 region has the DNA TGTGCCAGTAGCACTCGACGACAGGGGAGGGAGACCCAGTACTTC.